The 28 T cell receptor beta chains presented below share a single source sample, sequenced in a study of T cells in Graves' hyperthyroidism and ophthalmopathy (dated by TCRdb to between 2017 and 2020). Libraries were constructed by multiplex PCR. Sequencing took place on an Illumina HiSeq 2000. Amplification of TCR beta CDR3 regions was carried out from RNA transcripts. The first round of RT-PCR for the TCR CDR3 was performed with the HTBI primer set and the Qiagen OneStep RT-PCR kit. In TCRdb, the public reads were trimmed at Q25 with fastp and aligned with MiXCR, with productive beta chains retained. Merged by CDR3 protein, the rows form single entries marked with the most common genes and DNA. Recorded for this sample are around 520,000 distinct CDR3 sequences; 14% of them occurred a single time. The leading ten clones occupy approximately 15% of the sample. The sample taken for sequencing was blood. These receptors all come from a woman aged 40 to 50 with Graves' hyperthyroidism.

This clonotype was found many times. For the CDR3, the DNA is TGTGCCAGCAGCTGGGACAGCCTCAACACTGAAGCTTTCTTT. Its translation is CASSWDSLNTEAFF. The chain combines TRBV28 with TRBJ1-1, with TRBD1 identical over 7 bases. Germline CDR1 and CDR2: MDHEN and SYDVKM. The CDR3 length is 14 residues. V gave up 6 bases and J gave up 2 bases; unmatched junction bases: 6. Variable domain in full (rest from reference TRBV28 and TRBJ1-1): DVKVTQSSRYLVKRTGEKVFLECVQDMDHENMFWYRQDPGLGLRLIYFSYDVKMKEKGDIPEGYSVSREKKERFSLILESASTNQTSMYLCASSWDSLNTEAFFGQGTRLTVV.

Only a few counts were recorded for this clonotype. This chain connects TRBV7-9 to TRBJ2-1, with 12 bases aligning to TRBD2. Looked up from germline, CDR1 is SEHNR and CDR2 is FQNEAQ (reference sequence). There are 17 residues in the CDR3. V was clipped by 1 base and J by 1 base; unmatched bases: 2. Here the CDR3 reads CASSLGTSGTSYNEQFF. Written as DNA, the CDR3 is TGTGCCAGCAGCTTAGGGACTAGCGGGACGTCCTACAATGAGCAGTTCTTC.

V gene TRBV7-3 combines with J gene TRBJ2-2, with 8 bases identical to TRBD1. Trimming took 6 bases from V and 5 from J; bases not matched to a gene: 5. The germline CDR1 and CDR2 sequences are SGHTA and FQGTGA. The CDR3 has 14 amino acids. The CDR3 is CASSTGQGTGELFF. In DNA, the CDR3 is TGTGCCAGCAGTACAGGACAGGGTACCGGGGAGCTGTTTTTT.

This clonotype was observed at least ten times. The V gene is TRBV20-1, the J gene TRBJ2-5; TRBD1 agrees at 10 bases. CDR1 and CDR2 from the germline V gene are DFQATT and SNEGSKA (reference sequence). The CDR3 loop spans 14 amino acids. Trimming took 6 bases from V and 4 from J; bases not matched to a gene: 8. CDR3 amino acids: CSAGSRDRGETQYF. The CDR3 DNA sequence: TGCAGTGCGGGGTCCCGGGACAGGGGAGAGACCCAGTACTTC.

The sample holds many counts of this clonotype. This sequence joins TRBV7-8 and TRBJ2-5, with D uncertain. Trimming took off 1 base at V and 4 bases at J, with 13 bases between the two ends. The CDR3 loop spans 15 amino acids. Germline loops: CDR1 SGHVS, CDR2 FQNEAQ. The DNA of the CDR3 is TGTGCCAGCAGCTTAGGCCCCGGTCAGTTAGAGACCCAGTACTTC. Translated, it gives CASSLGPGQLETQYF.

This clonotype was seen many times. This chain uses TRBV12-3 or TRBV12-4 with TRBJ2-1, with D uncertain. The CDR3 covers 16 residues. V was cut by 2 bases and J by 4 bases, with 15 bases left in between. The CDR3 spells CASSLRVTRRYNEQFF. For the CDR3, the DNA is TGTGCCAGCAGTTTAAGGGTCACCCGCCGATACAATGAGCAGTTCTTC.

The chain is built from TRBV4-1 and TRBJ2-3; the D gene is possibly TRBD1 (5 bases). From germline, CDR1 is MGHRA and CDR2 YSYEKL. The V end was cut by 4 bases, the J end by 2 bases, with 19 bases between. This CDR3 spans 17 amino acids. Here the CDR3 reads CASSRPPRQGSTDTQYF. For the CDR3, the DNA is TGCGCCAGCAGCCGACCCCCCAGGCAGGGTTCCACAGATACGCAGTATTTT.

This clonotype occurred many times. This chain links TRBV20-1 with TRBJ1-2; no clear D gene. The CDR3 consists of 12 residues. Germline V gene sequence: CDR1 DFQATT, CDR2 SNEGSKA (reference sequence). Trimming removed 3 bases at V and 2 bases at J, with 7 bases between. CDR3 in DNA: TGCAGTGCTAGTCACCCCAACTATGGCTACACCTTC. Amino acids: CSASHPNYGYTF.

The chain couples TRBV6-1 to TRBJ1-4; D remains unclear. The CDR3 runs to 12 residues. The V gene's germline CDR1 is MNHNS and CDR2 SASEGT. V lost 1 base and J 7 bases, leaving 4 bases between the germline ends. The CDR3 sequence is CASSEVGEKLFF. For the CDR3, the DNA is TGTGCCAGCAGTGAAGTAGGTGAAAAACTGTTTTTT.

The rearrangement links TRBV2 to TRBJ2-5; 12 nucleotides match TRBD2. The ends lost 5 bases at V and 4 bases at J; junction bases unmatched: 5. From germline, CDR1 is SNHLY and CDR2 FYNNEI. The CDR3 is 15 residues long. CDR3 nucleotide sequence: TGTGCCAGCAGTACACCGGGACTAGCGGGAGAGACCCAGTACTTC. Translating gives CASSTPGLAGETQYF.

This clonotype was observed at least ten times. The chain links TRBV3-1 to TRBJ2-7, with D uncertain. The V gene's germline CDR1 is LGHDT and CDR2 YNNKEL (reference sequence). V lost 1 base and J 5 bases, leaving 3 bases between the germline ends. CDR3 length equals 11 residues. Here the CDR3 DNA reads TGTGCCAGCAGCCAAGTGAACGAGCAGTACTTC. It translates to CASSQVNEQYF.

V is TRBV5-1 and J is TRBJ2-7; 8 nucleotides align to TRBD2. The ends lost 0 bases at V and 3 bases at J; junction bases unmatched: 8. This CDR3 is built from 16 residues. The germline V gene has CDR1 SGHRS and CDR2 YFSETQ. CDR3 residues: CASSLGPQRENYEQYF. The CDR3, as DNA: TGCGCCAGCAGCTTGGGACCCCAGCGGGAGAACTACGAGCAGTACTTC.

Many counts were recorded for this clonotype. The chain is built from TRBV28 and TRBJ2-3, with 9 bases aligning to TRBD2. Trimming took 4 bases from V and 1 from J; bases not matched to a gene: 6. The CDR3 has 16 residues. Germline CDR1 and CDR2: MDHEN and SYDVKM. CDR3 DNA: TGTGCCAGCAGTTACCTAGCGGGAAGTCGCACAGATACGCAGTATTTT. It is translated as CASSYLAGSRTDTQYF.

This clonotype was picked up many times. The genes are TRBV30 and TRBJ1-3; D remains ambiguous. CDR1 is GTSNPN and CDR2 is SVGIG in the germline V gene (reference sequence). V was clipped by 3 bases and J by 11 bases, with 11 bases between them. This CDR3 comprises 11 residues. CDR3: CAWREKVAIYF. The DNA for the CDR3 is TGTGCCTGGAGGGAAAAGGTTGCCATATATTTT.

This clonotype occurred many times. The CDR3 nucleotides read TGTGCCAGCAGAAAACTAGCGGGCTACAATGAGCAGTTCTTC. Amino acids: CASRKLAGYNEQFF. The chain recombines TRBV2 with TRBJ2-1; 9 nucleotides line up with TRBD2. Germline assignment: CDR1 SNHLY and CDR2 FYNNEI. V dropped 6 bases and J dropped 3; count of bases not matched to a gene: 3. This CDR3 has 14 amino acids.

This clonotype was found a few times. This chain links TRBV24-1 with TRBJ1-2; 7 bases are a match to TRBD1. V shed 4 bases and J 2 bases; nucleotides not matched to a gene: 18. CDR3 length: 19 residues. Germline values: CDR1 KGHDR, CDR2 SFDVKD. CDR3 nucleotides: TGTGCCACCAGTGACCCAACCACGAAAGACAGGGCCCAAAACTATGGCTACACCTTC. Translated, it gives CATSDPTTKDRAQNYGYTF.

This clonotype was observed many times. The rearrangement uses TRBV12-3 or TRBV12-4 and TRBJ1-2; D gene unclear. Trimming removed 3 bases from V and 8 bases from J, with 13 bases in between. The CDR3 runs to 13 residues. The CDR3 DNA is TGTGCCAGCAGTTTGTCCATCGATGGGGGCTACACCTTC. This translates into CASSLSIDGGYTF.

This clonotype was counted ten times or more. The rearrangement uses TRBV7-2 and TRBJ2-5; 10 bases align to TRBD2. The CDR3 is made up of 14 amino acids. Germline lookup yields CDR1 SGHTA and CDR2 FQGNSA. Losses at the gene ends were 5 bases for V and 3 bases for J; bases not matched to a gene: 3. The CDR3 DNA follows: TGTGCCAGCAGCCCGCTAGCGGGAGAAGAGACCCAGTACTTC. Translated, it gives CASSPLAGEETQYF.

Only a few counts were recorded for this clonotype. The gene calls are TRBV5-1 and TRBJ2-1; no definite D call. The V and J ends lost 2 bases and 6 bases respectively, with 21 bases between them. The length of the CDR3 is 17 residues. Germline V gives CDR1 SGHRS, CDR2 YFSETQ. This chain's CDR3 is CASSLSPTIPGFNEQFF. The CDR3 DNA reads as TGCGCCAGCAGCTTATCTCCGACAATCCCCGGATTCAATGAGCAGTTCTTC.

This clonotype was observed a few times. CDR3 coding DNA: TGCAGTGCGGGACAGGGGAACACCGGGGAGCTGTTTTTT. Its translation is CSAGQGNTGELFF. V is TRBV20-1 and J is TRBJ2-2, with TRBD1 identical over 9 bases. The length of the CDR3 is 13 residues. The J segment lost 1 base and the V segment lost 6 bases, leaving 0 bases of the junction unmatched. Germline V gene sequence: CDR1 DFQATT, CDR2 SNEGSKA (reference sequence).

This clonotype was seen once. This CDR3 reads CASSSPGRVYEQYF. The CDR3 nucleotides are TGTGCCAGCAGTTCTCCCGGGAGGGTCTACGAGCAGTACTTC. The chain combines TRBV28 with TRBJ2-7; 8 nucleotides align to TRBD2. Trimming removed 4 bases from V and 3 bases from J; junction bases left unmatched: 5. Germline V gene data show CDR1 as MDHEN and CDR2 as SYDVKM. The CDR3 has 14 amino acids.

The V and J genes are TRBV6-2 or TRBV6-3 and TRBJ2-1; 7 nucleotides match TRBD1. CDR3 length equals 13 residues. CDR1 MNHEY and CDR2 SVGEGT come from the germline V gene. The V gene end was trimmed by 11 bases and the J gene end by 4 bases; junction bases not matched to a gene: 8. This CDR3 is CACRGTAYNEQFF. The DNA for the CDR3 is TGTGCCTGCCGAGGGACAGCGTACAATGAGCAGTTCTTC.

This clonotype has a count of ten or more. The rearrangement joins TRBV20-1 to TRBJ2-1; no clear D. Trimming left V 0 bases short and J 8 bases short, with 8 bases between. The CDR3 is made up of 12 amino acids. Germline loops: CDR1 DFQATT, CDR2 SNEGSKA (reference sequence). The CDR3 loop reads CSARELSDEQFF. CDR3 DNA: TGCAGTGCTAGAGAGTTGTCCGATGAGCAGTTCTTC.

This clonotype was counted only a few times. The chain is built from TRBV6-2 or TRBV6-3 and TRBJ2-1, with a weak D call TRBD1 (5 bases). This CDR3 is 13 amino acids long. The V gene lost 6 bases and the J gene lost 8 bases, with 14 bases spanning the gap. Germline CDR1 and CDR2: MNHEY and SVGEGT. CDR3 amino acids: CASSRAGWYEQFF. Written as DNA, the CDR3 is TGTGCCAGCAGCCGCGCAGGGTGGTATGAGCAGTTCTTC.

This clonotype was found many times. J is TRBJ2-3 and V is TRBV4-1; unclear D gene. CDR1 and CDR2 (germline): MGHRA, YSYEKL. The CDR3 extends over 15 amino acids. V was cut by 0 bases and J by 5 bases, with 12 bases left in between. The CDR3 region has the DNA TGCGCCAGCAGCCAAGATTTTGGGTCCAGAGATACGCAGTATTTT. It translates to CASSQDFGSRDTQYF.

This clonotype has at least ten counts. The chain couples TRBV12-3 or TRBV12-4 to TRBJ2-1; weak D call: TRBD1 (6 bases). With 1 base removed from V and 10 bases from J, the gap between germline ends came to 8 bases. This CDR3 is built from 12 residues. The chain's CDR3 is CASSLGRGEQFF. The CDR3, as DNA: TGTGCCAGCAGTTTAGGAAGGGGGGAGCAGTTCTTC.

This clonotype came up many times. This chain joins TRBV7-6 and TRBJ2-3; 9 positions match TRBD2. J gave up 4 bases and V 2 bases, and 10 bases lay outside the gene matches. The CDR3 consists of 17 residues. In germline, CDR1 is SGHVS, CDR2 FNYEAQ. CDR3 sequence: CASSLTGGTSNADTQYF. The DNA of the CDR3 is TGTGCCAGCAGCTTAACAGGCGGGACTAGCAATGCAGATACGCAGTATTTT.

This clonotype was observed at least ten times. The chain carries TRBV28 and TRBJ2-1, with TRBD1 identical over 9 bases. Germline assignment: CDR1 MDHEN and CDR2 SYDVKM. This CDR3 has 15 residues. With 5 bases clipped from V and 0 bases from J, the junction kept 2 bases outside the gene matches. DNA of the CDR3: TGTGCCAGCAGTATGACAGGGGGCTCCTACAATGAGCAGTTCTTC. This sequence encodes CASSMTGGSYNEQFF.